The 27 T cell receptor beta chains in this list originate from one sample, sequenced in a study of blood T cell repertoires in COVID-19. Repertoires were generated with immunoSEQ multiplex PCR, while TCRdb's copy carries only in-frame clones and drops some. The sample lists 250,000 to 350,000 clones; about 85% were seen once. Sequencing was carried out using peripheral blood. The receptor set was obtained from a human donor with COVID-19, enrolled during active disease. The donor label of this sample is uncertain.

The gene calls are TRBV28 and TRBJ2-2; tentative D call: TRBD2 (7 bases). Germline V gives CDR1 MDHEN, CDR2 SYDVKM. V was cut by 5 bases and J by 7 bases, with 14 bases left in between. The length of the CDR3 is 14 residues. The CDR3 coding sequence is TGTGCCAGCAGTAAAGGGGGGGTAAGCGGGGAGCTGTTTTTT. Translating gives CASSKGGVSGELFF.

J is TRBJ2-1 and V is TRBV19, with 12 bases identical to TRBD2. Germline CDR1 reads LNHDA; CDR2 reads SQIVND (reference sequence). V shed 3 bases and J 7 bases; nucleotides not matched to a gene: 10. The CDR3 is 17 amino acids. The CDR3 loop is CASSMAGASGRANEQFF. As DNA, the CDR3 is TGTGCCAGTAGTATGGCGGGGGCTAGCGGGAGGGCTAATGAGCAGTTCTTC.

The table lists this clone with a few counts. V gene TRBV19 combines with J gene TRBJ1-1, with unresolved D. V dropped 5 bases and J dropped 2 bases, with 15 bases sitting between them. This CDR3 has 15 residues. Germline CDR1 LNHDA, CDR2 SQIVND (reference sequence). The CDR3 region is CASSGGRGGNTEAFF. The CDR3 DNA reads as TGTGCCAGTAGTGGTGGACGGGGTGGTAACACTGAAGCTTTCTTT.

V and J are TRBV28 and TRBJ2-2, with 14 bases lining up with TRBD2. Trimming at V came to 5 bases and at J to 6 bases, leaving 11 bases not matched to a gene. Germline CDR1 MDHEN, CDR2 SYDVKM. The CDR3 is 18 amino acids. CDR3 bases: TGTGCCAGCAGTAGACTAGGACTAGCGGGAGGATTGGCCGGGGAGCTGTTTTTT. This translates into CASSRLGLAGGLAGELFF.

This sequence joins TRBV2 and TRBJ2-1; a weak D match, TRBD1 (5 bases). Germline CDR1 reads SNHLY; CDR2 reads FYNNEI. Deletions cut 3 bases from V and 0 bases from J, with 9 bases between. The CDR3 is 15 amino acids. The CDR3 here is CASSDWGSSYNEQFF. Here the CDR3 DNA reads TGTGCCAGCAGTGACTGGGGCAGCTCCTACAATGAGCAGTTCTTC.

V and J are TRBV12-5 and TRBJ2-3; the match to TRBD2 covers 9 bases. Germline values: CDR1 LGHNT, CDR2 FRNRAP. The CDR3 contains 14 residues. The junction had 6 bases not matched to a gene; V was cut back by 8 bases and J by 3 bases. CDR3 nucleotide sequence: TGTGCTAGTTCGTGGGCGGGAGGGACAGATACGCAGTATTTT. It codes for CASSWAGGTDTQYF.

This rearrangement joins TRBV7-9 to TRBJ2-2; D is ambiguous. The germline gives CDR1 SEHNR, CDR2 FQNEAQ (reference sequence). This CDR3 comprises 13 residues. The V gene lost 5 bases and the J gene lost 1 base, with 5 bases spanning the gap. CDR3 nucleotide sequence: TGTGCCAGCAGCCCCTGGAACACCGGGGAGCTGTTTTTT. Residues: CASSPWNTGELFF.

The rearrangement uses TRBV9 and TRBJ2-7; 7 bases match TRBD1. The CDR3 sequence is 14 residues long. Germline V gives CDR1 SGDLS, CDR2 YYNGEE. The trim removed 1 base at V and 2 bases at J, leaving 3 bases unmatched. The CDR3 nucleotides are TGTGCCAGCAGCGTACATCAGGGGGCCTACGAGCAGTACTTC. Protein sequence: CASSVHQGAYEQYF.

The chain recombines TRBV7-6 with TRBJ2-3, with D possibly TRBD2 on 6 matching bases. Germline V gene lookup returns CDR1 SGHVS and CDR2 FNYEAQ. Trimming removed 1 base at V and 2 bases at J, with 13 bases between. The CDR3 sequence is 16 residues long. In nucleotides, the CDR3 is TGTGCCAGCAGCTTAGAGGCGGGCGGGAACACAGATACGCAGTATTTT. Amino acids: CASSLEAGGNTDTQYF.

The V gene is TRBV4-2, the J gene TRBJ1-5, with 7 nucleotides matching TRBD1. Losses at the gene ends were 0 bases for V and 5 bases for J; bases not matched to a gene: 4. The V gene's germline CDR1 is LGHNA and CDR2 YNFKEQ. The CDR3 is 15 amino acids. The CDR3 sequence is CASSQELQGHQPQHF. Here the CDR3 DNA reads TGTGCCAGCAGCCAAGAGTTACAGGGGCATCAGCCCCAGCATTTT.

The chain links TRBV18 to TRBJ1-1; 7 bases align to TRBD1. Unmatched junction bases numbered 2, after V lost 3 bases and J lost 1 base. From germline, CDR1 is KGHSH and CDR2 LQKENI. This CDR3 region has 14 residues. The CDR3 region has the DNA TGTGCCAGCTCACCCAGGACAGGGAACACTGAAGCTTTCTTT. It specifies CASSPRTGNTEAFF.

This chain's CDR3 is CASSARLANEQYF. CDR3 coding DNA: TGTGCCAGCAGCGCCCGACTAGCAAACGAGCAGTACTTC. The chain combines TRBV11-3 with TRBJ2-7, with TRBD2 identical over 7 bases. The CDR3 is made up of 13 amino acids. Looked up from germline, CDR1 is SGHNT and CDR2 is YENEEA. V gave up 5 bases and J gave up 5 bases; unmatched junction bases: 6.

The chain couples TRBV2 to TRBJ2-1; 11 nucleotides line up with TRBD2. The J segment lost 0 bases and the V segment lost 6 bases, leaving 4 bases of the junction unmatched. This CDR3 has 16 residues. CDR1 is SNHLY and CDR2 is FYNNEI in the germline V gene. Here the CDR3 DNA reads TGTGCCAGCAGGATACTAGCGGGAGTCTCCTACAATGAGCAGTTCTTC. This sequence encodes CASRILAGVSYNEQFF.

The chain links TRBV2 to TRBJ1-4, with 9 bases fitting TRBD1. Germline CDR1 reads SNHLY; CDR2 reads FYNNEI. This CDR3 is 14 amino acids long. The V segment lost 7 bases and the J segment 5 bases; nucleotides outside the gene matches: 5. The CDR3 reads CASNRGQGNEKLFF. In DNA form, the CDR3 reads TGTGCCAGCAACCGAGGACAGGGGAATGAAAAACTGTTTTTT.

This clone was counted once. The rearrangement uses TRBV28 and TRBJ2-7; TRBD2 matches 13 bases. Trimming removed 8 bases from V and 6 bases from J; junction bases left unmatched: 10. The CDR3 is 15 amino acids. CDR1 MDHEN and CDR2 SYDVKM come from the germline V gene. The chain's CDR3 is CASDPRTSGSGEQYF. In DNA form, the CDR3 reads TGTGCCAGCGACCCACGGACTAGCGGGAGCGGCGAGCAGTACTTC.

Ten or more counts support this clone. This chain joins TRBV6-6 and TRBJ1-2, with 9 bases that match TRBD1. Germline V gene sequence: CDR1 MNHNY, CDR2 SVGAGI (reference sequence). V shed 2 bases, J shed 2 bases, and the junction held 3 bases outside the gene matches. This CDR3 comprises 15 residues. The chain's CDR3 is CASSYGGTGNYGYTF. DNA of the CDR3: TGTGCCAGCAGTTACGGGGGGACAGGGAACTATGGCTACACCTTC.

The rearrangement links TRBV27 to TRBJ2-7; the match to TRBD1 covers 7 bases. The trim removed 4 bases at V and 1 base at J, leaving 7 bases unmatched. The germline CDR1 and CDR2 sequences are MNHEY and SMNVEV (reference sequence). The CDR3 is 15 amino acids. CDR3 nucleotide sequence: TGTGCCAGCAGTTCCCCAGGGGGACAATCCTACGAGCAGTACTTC. Encoded protein: CASSSPGGQSYEQYF.

V gene TRBV28 combines with J gene TRBJ1-4, with D perhaps matching TRBD1 (6 bases). Germline V gene lookup returns CDR1 MDHEN and CDR2 SYDVKM. Trimming left V 6 bases short and J 3 bases short, with 14 bases between. This CDR3 comprises 15 residues. The CDR3 region is CASSPPRGPNEKLFF. In DNA form, the CDR3 reads TGTGCCAGCAGCCCCCCCAGGGGACCTAATGAAAAACTGTTTTTT.

The V call is TRBV3-1 (or the pseudogene TRBV3-2), the J call TRBJ2-7; 10 bases map to TRBD2. V gave up 7 bases and J gave up 2 bases; unmatched junction bases: 11. The CDR3 covers 16 residues. CDR1 is LGHDT, CDR2 YNNKEL, per germline (reference sequence). CDR3 coding DNA: TGTGCCAGCAAAGGAGAGCGGGAGGGAAAGGCCTACGAGCAGTACTTC. It specifies CASKGEREGKAYEQYF.

This clone was counted only a few times. The rearrangement uses TRBV20-1 and TRBJ2-1, with TRBD2 matching 8 bases. The CDR3 covers 9 residues. The germline CDR1 and CDR2 sequences are DFQATT and SNEGSKA (reference sequence). The trim removed 6 bases at V and 12 bases at J, leaving 1 base unmatched. This CDR3 reads CSAGRVQFF. In DNA, the CDR3 is TGCAGTGCCGGGAGGGTGCAGTTCTTC.

V is TRBV6-1 and J is TRBJ1-2, with TRBD1 identical over 7 bases. The V gene end was trimmed by 2 bases and the J gene end by 6 bases; junction bases not matched to a gene: 6. CDR3 length equals 14 residues. CDR1 is MNHNS, CDR2 SASEGT, per germline. Here the CDR3 reads CASSEYTGEHGYTF. The DNA of the CDR3 is TGTGCCAGCAGTGAATACACAGGGGAGCATGGCTACACCTTC.

The chain has TRBV19 and TRBJ1-5; possible D gene TRBD1, 6 bases. This CDR3 contains 14 residues. V was clipped by 5 bases and J by 1 base, with 9 bases between them. Germline V gene sequence: CDR1 LNHDA, CDR2 SQIVND (reference sequence). CDR3 in DNA: TGTGCCAGTAGTGACAGGAGCAGCAATCAGCCCCAGCATTTT. Translation gives CASSDRSSNQPQHF.

The V call is TRBV5-1, the J call TRBJ2-2, with TRBD1 matching over 10 bases. Germline trimming cut 7 bases from V and 0 bases from J; bases unmatched to any gene: 6. The length of the CDR3 is 16 residues. Per germline, CDR1 SGHRS and CDR2 YFSETQ. The CDR3 protein is CASRQGASPNTGELFF. The CDR3 bases are TGCGCCAGCCGACAGGGGGCGTCGCCGAACACCGGGGAGCTGTTTTTT.

This clone was recorded a few times. J is TRBJ2-1 and V is TRBV29-1, with 9 bases that match TRBD2. The CDR3 extends over 13 amino acids. Looked up from germline, CDR1 is SQVTM and CDR2 is ANQGSEA. J lost 7 bases, V lost 4 bases, and 5 bases had no gene match. CDR3 bases: TGCAGCGTTGCGCGGGAGGGTTCTAATGAGCAGTTCTTC. It yields the protein CSVAREGSNEQFF.

The V and J genes are TRBV15 and TRBJ1-5, with 7 bases that match TRBD1. Germline CDR1 reads LNHNV; CDR2 reads YYDKDF (reference sequence). The CDR3 has 15 amino acids. After removal of 3 bases from V and 1 base from J, the junction contained 3 bases not matched to a gene. The CDR3 is CATSSPGGSNQPQHF. The CDR3 DNA reads TGTGCCACCAGCAGCCCAGGGGGAAGCAATCAGCCCCAGCATTTT.

The chain couples TRBV28 to TRBJ2-3, with D possibly matching TRBD1 (7 bases). The germline V and J ends were trimmed by 3 bases and 4 bases, with 20 bases remaining between them. The germline V gene encodes CDR1 MDHEN and CDR2 SYDVKM. The CDR3 loop spans 17 amino acids. The CDR3 loop is CASSFHWTGGSSDTQYF. The CDR3 region has the DNA TGTGCCAGCAGTTTTCATTGGACAGGAGGGAGTTCAGATACGCAGTATTTT. The whole variable domain, remainder taken from reference TRBV28 and TRBJ2-3, is DVKVTQSSRYLVKRTGEKVFLECVQDMDHENMFWYRQDPGLGLRLIYFSYDVKMKEKGDIPEGYSVSREKKERFSLILESASTNQTSMYLCASSFHWTGGSSDTQYFGPGTRLTVL.

V gene TRBV11-2 combines with J gene TRBJ1-2, with 7 bases fitting TRBD1. The V gene's germline CDR1 is SGHAT and CDR2 FQNNGV. The V gene end was trimmed by 4 bases and the J gene end by 0 bases; junction bases not matched to a gene: 2. The CDR3 is 14 amino acids. The CDR3 DNA follows: TGTGCCAGCAGCTGGGACAGAACTAACTATGGCTACACCTTC. It yields the protein CASSWDRTNYGYTF.